These 9 T cell receptor beta chains share one sample of origin, sequenced in a study of cytomegalovirus exposure and HLA in healthy donors (dated by TCRdb to the late 2010s). Library construction relied on the immunoSEQ multiplex PCR assay. For the multiplex PCR, a mixture combining 60 forward primers for TCR Vbeta segments and 13 reverse primers for TCR Jbeta segments was used. Drawn from immuneACCESS, this table holds only the in-frame rearrangements with V and J called that TCRdb kept. Clones are partly lost; checked studies trace under half to an unresolved V gene and leave the rest unexplained. This sample is represented by about 87,000 clones; just under 80% of them were singletons. The leading ten clones occupy approximately 3.9% of the sample. Material for sequencing was PBMCs. All receptors derive from a woman aged 40 to 50 in good health and CMV-seronegative.

This clone has just a few counts. The V and J genes are TRBV7-2 and TRBJ2-1; TRBD2 might be the D (5 bases). Germline CDR1 reads SGHTA; CDR2 reads FQGNSA. The CDR3 loop spans 15 amino acids. Trimming cost V 1 base and J 1 base, with 8 bases left between them. The CDR3, as DNA: TGTGCCAGCAGCTTAGTTAGCGAGTCCTACAATGAGCAGTTCTTC. This codes for CASSLVSESYNEQFF.

The chain links TRBV30 to TRBJ2-7; unclear D gene. The V and J ends lost 2 bases and 2 bases respectively, with 13 bases between them. Germline CDR1 and CDR2: GTSNPN and SVGIG (reference sequence). There are 14 residues in the CDR3. CDR3 in amino acids: CAWSPTYSAYEQYF. CDR3 coding DNA: TGTGCCTGGAGTCCCACTTACTCTGCCTACGAGCAGTACTTC.

The chain combines TRBV5-4 with TRBJ2-7, with 7 bases lining up with TRBD1. The junction had 5 bases not matched to a gene; V was cut back by 0 bases and J by 2 bases. The length of the CDR3 is 15 residues. Germline V gene sequence: CDR1 SGHNT, CDR2 YYREEE (reference sequence). The CDR3 sequence: CASSLAAGGAYEQYF. The CDR3 nucleotides are TGTGCCAGCAGCTTGGCTGCAGGGGGTGCCTACGAGCAGTACTTC.

The chain has TRBV28 and TRBJ2-7, with D maybe TRBD2 (6 bases). The germline CDR1 and CDR2 sequences are MDHEN and SYDVKM. The CDR3 length is 14 residues. V gave up 3 bases and J gave up 3 bases, with 12 bases separating them. CDR3 nucleotide sequence: TGTGCCAGCAGTTTTGCGGGACCAAGCTACGAGCAGTACTTC. Translation: CASSFAGPSYEQYF. The full variable domain, with the rest looked up from reference TRBV28 and TRBJ2-7, is DVKVTQSSRYLVKRTGEKVFLECVQDMDHENMFWYRQDPGLGLRLIYFSYDVKMKEKGDIPEGYSVSREKKERFSLILESASTNQTSMYLCASSFAGPSYEQYFGPGTRLTVT.

The chain links TRBV29-1 to TRBJ2-3; 9 positions agree with TRBD1. The V gene end was trimmed by 4 bases and the J gene end by 1 base; junction bases not matched to a gene: 6. In germline, CDR1 is SQVTM, CDR2 ANQGSEA. This CDR3 has 15 residues. CDR3 loop: CSVGIGTGRTDTQYF. The CDR3 DNA sequence: TGCAGCGTTGGGATTGGGACAGGGCGCACAGATACGCAGTATTTT.

With regard to this clone: As the CDR3 is not closed by the conserved phenylalanine or tryptophan, this likely results from a read error. The V gene is TRBV19, the J gene TRBJ1-3; 10 bases align to TRBD1. The CDR3 runs to 13 residues. Looked up from germline, CDR1 is LNHDA and CDR2 is SQIVND (reference sequence). The junction had 7 bases not matched to a gene; V was cut back by 7 bases and J by 10 bases. The CDR3 DNA sequence: TGTGCCAGTACCTTCGACAGGGGGCCGACCATATATCTT. As protein: CASTFDRGPTIYL.

The chain is built from TRBV7-2 and TRBJ2-2; the D is unclear. This CDR3 is 12 amino acids long. In germline, CDR1 is SGHTA, CDR2 FQGNSA. Trimming stripped 1 base from V and 8 bases from J, with 5 bases between. CDR3 loop: CASSLVEGELFF. CDR3 in DNA: TGTGCCAGCAGCTTAGTAGAGGGGGAGCTGTTTTTT.

V and J are TRBV2 and TRBJ1-4, with TRBD1 matching 11 bases. Trimming cost V 6 bases and J 7 bases; bases outside gene matches: 10. The CDR3 contains 16 residues. Germline-derived CDR1 and CDR2 are SNHLY and FYNNEI. CDR3 residues: CASRVEDRGRGEKLFF. DNA of the CDR3: TGTGCCAGCAGGGTCGAGGACAGGGGGCGCGGTGAAAAACTGTTTTTT. Combining the CDR3 with reference TRBV2 and TRBJ1-4 gives the whole variable domain EPEVTQTPSHQVTQMGQEVILRCVPISNHLYFYWYRQILGQKVEFLVSFYNNEISEKSEIFDDQFSVERPDGSNFTLKIRSTKLEDSAMYFCASRVEDRGRGEKLFFGSGTQLSVL.

The chain uses TRBV20-1 and TRBJ2-3; tentatively, D is TRBD2 (5 bases). Looked up from germline, CDR1 is DFQATT and CDR2 is SNEGSKA (reference sequence). CDR3 length equals 11 residues. Trimming pared 4 bases from V and 5 bases from J, leaving 7 bases between. The CDR3 here is CSAIRGDTQYF. CDR3 DNA sequence: TGCAGTGCTATCCGGGGAGATACGCAGTATTTT.